These 10 T cell receptor beta chains were sequenced from one sample in a study of B cell selection in AIRE deficiency. Here immunoSEQ multiplex PCR was the method, and the copy in TCRdb shows in-frame clones only, minus some. The sample has roughly 18,000 clones; about 93% are singletons. The regulatory T cell sort gate was CD4+CD25hiCD127low/negative. The sequenced material came from CD4+CD25+ Tregs sorted from PBMCs. These receptors were obtained from a human donor in good health.

The J gene is TRBJ2-7, the V gene TRBV19; 8 nucleotides line up with TRBD1. V lost 5 bases, J lost 4 bases, and 13 bases stayed unmatched. The CDR3 has 16 amino acids. CDR1 is LNHDA, CDR2 SQIVND, per germline (reference sequence). The CDR3 DNA sequence: TGTGCCAGTAGTTTCAACCGACAGGGGACAGATTACGAGCAGTACTTC. Translation: CASSFNRQGTDYEQYF. Full variable domain (remainder filled in from reference TRBV19 and TRBJ2-7): DGGITQSPKYLFRKEGQNVTLSCEQNLNHDAMYWYRQDPGQGLRLIYYSQIVNDFQKGDIAEGYSVSREKKESFPLTVTSAQKNPTAFYLCASSFNRQGTDYEQYFGPGTRLTVT.

This rearrangement joins TRBV19 to TRBJ1-1; no firm D call. CDR3 length: 17 residues. V was shortened by 6 bases and J by 1 base, with 21 bases between the two germline ends. The V gene's germline CDR1 is LNHDA and CDR2 SQIVND (reference sequence). Written as DNA, the CDR3 is TGTGCCAGTAGGATCAGCAGTCCACGAACCCCGAACACTGAAGCTTTCTTT. It is translated as CASRISSPRTPNTEAFF.

The rearrangement links TRBV5-1 to TRBJ2-4, with 8 bases matching TRBD2. J lost 7 bases, V lost 6 bases, and 12 bases had no gene match. This CDR3 is 15 amino acids long. Germline assignment: CDR1 SGHRS and CDR2 YFSETQ. In DNA form, the CDR3 reads TGCGCCAGCACCCAGGAAGCGGGAGAGTGGAACATTCAGTACTTC. The encoded protein is CASTQEAGEWNIQYF. Using reference TRBV5-1 and TRBJ2-4 for the parts outside the CDR3, the full variable domain is KAGVTQTPRYLIKTRGQQVTLSCSPISGHRSVSWYQQTPGQGLQFLFEYFSETQRNKGNFPGRFSGRQFSNSRSEMNVSTLELGDSALYLCASTQEAGEWNIQYFGAGTRLSVL.

The V call is TRBV6-1, the J call TRBJ2-7; no firm D call. The CDR3 covers 16 residues. CDR1 is MNHNS and CDR2 is SASEGT in the germline V gene. Trimming stripped 2 bases from V and 5 bases from J, with 19 bases between. The chain's CDR3 is CASSETSWSWEDEQYF. DNA of the CDR3: TGTGCCAGCAGTGAAACAAGCTGGTCCTGGGAAGACGAGCAGTACTTC.

This sequence joins TRBV6-6 and TRBJ2-4, with unresolved D. V was cut by 5 bases and J by 1 base, with 9 bases left in between. CDR3 size: 14 residues. Germline assignment: CDR1 MNHNY and CDR2 SVGAGI (reference sequence). Written as DNA, the CDR3 is TGTGCCAGCAGTGAGACTGCGGCCAAAAACATTCAGTACTTC. Translated: CASSETAAKNIQYF.

V is TRBV7-3 and J is TRBJ2-1; D perhaps matches TRBD2 (7 bases). The V gene's germline CDR1 is SGHTA and CDR2 FQGTGA. This CDR3 spans 12 amino acids. The V end was cut by 5 bases, the J end by 9 bases, with 11 bases between. The CDR3 sequence is CASSNRGGEQFF. As DNA, the CDR3 is TGTGCCAGCAGCAATAGGGGGGGTGAGCAGTTCTTC.

J is TRBJ2-3 and V is TRBV30; 9 bases fit TRBD2. V lost 3 bases, J lost 1 base, and 11 bases stayed unmatched. Per germline, CDR1 GTSNPN and CDR2 SVGIG (reference sequence). The CDR3 totals 17 residues. CDR3: CAWRGASGKDRTDTQYF. In DNA form, the CDR3 reads TGTGCCTGGAGAGGGGCTAGCGGGAAGGATCGCACAGATACGCAGTATTTT.

This clone came up once. The CDR3 DNA sequence: TGTGCCAGCAGTCTTAGGGAGTATCAGCCCCAGCATTTT. Translation: CASSLREYQPQHF. The chain employs TRBV7-9 and TRBJ1-5, with D hard to call. Per germline, CDR1 SEHNR and CDR2 FQNEAQ (reference sequence). The CDR3 has 13 amino acids. The V end was cut by 6 bases, the J end by 5 bases, with 11 bases between.

The chain joins TRBV20-1 to TRBJ1-2; D remains unclear. The ends were cut back, 6 bases at V and 8 bases at J, with 13 bases in the middle. The CDR3 extends over 11 amino acids. CDR1 DFQATT and CDR2 SNEGSKA come from the germline V gene (reference sequence). The CDR3 coding sequence is TGCAGTGCCCGGACGATACGCGGCTACACCTTC. Protein: CSARTIRGYTF.

This chain links TRBV5-1 with TRBJ2-7; D unclear. The CDR3 runs to 15 residues. Germline-derived CDR1 and CDR2 are SGHRS and YFSETQ. V was clipped by 4 bases and J by 0 bases, with 14 bases between them. The CDR3 sequence is CASSAGPSSSYEQYF. CDR3 nucleotide sequence: TGCGCCAGCAGCGCCGGGCCGTCTTCCTCCTACGAGCAGTACTTC.